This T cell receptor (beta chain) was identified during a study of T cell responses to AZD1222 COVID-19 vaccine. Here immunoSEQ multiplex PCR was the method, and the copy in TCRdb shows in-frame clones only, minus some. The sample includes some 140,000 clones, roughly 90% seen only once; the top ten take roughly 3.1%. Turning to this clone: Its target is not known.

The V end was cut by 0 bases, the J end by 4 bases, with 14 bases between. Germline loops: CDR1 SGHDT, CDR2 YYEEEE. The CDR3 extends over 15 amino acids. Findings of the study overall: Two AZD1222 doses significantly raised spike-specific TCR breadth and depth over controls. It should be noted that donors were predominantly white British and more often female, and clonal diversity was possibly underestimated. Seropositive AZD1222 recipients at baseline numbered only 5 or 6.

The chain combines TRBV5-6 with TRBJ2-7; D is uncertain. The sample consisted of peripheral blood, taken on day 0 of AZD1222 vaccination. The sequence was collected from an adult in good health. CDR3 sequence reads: CASSLGPLTAYEQYF. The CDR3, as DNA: TGTGCCAGCAGCTTGGGGCCCCTGACGGCTTACGAGCAGTACTTC.